The following is a TCR beta chain sequence with its context. Its specificity is unknown. The germline CDR1 and CDR2 sequences are SGHVS and FQNEAQ. With 5 bases removed from V and 2 bases from J, the gap between germline ends came to 28 bases. CDR3 length equals 19 residues. This entry comes from a study of shared clonotypes between healthy human individuals. Notes on the study in general: Shared clonotypes across all four donors exceeded non-shared ones in generation probability.

Sequenced by immunoSEQ multiplex PCR; TCRdb stores in-frame clones only, minus some. There are hundreds of thousands of clones in the sample; around 73% occur only once, and around 1.8% lies in the top ten. The chain links TRBV7-8 to TRBJ2-7, with D perhaps matching TRBD1 or TRBD2 (5 bases each). The sequence was obtained from a woman between 25 and 40 years old in good health. Material: memory CD4+ T cells sorted from blood. Subset reported: CD45RA-negative fraction. The DNA of the CDR3 is TGTGCCAGCAGCCACCGGACTGCCACGGGACGGGGTAAGACCTACGAGCAGTACTTC. It translates to CASSHRTATGRGKTYEQYF. Full variable domain (missing parts from reference TRBV7-8 and TRBJ2-7): GAGVSQSPRYKVAKRGQDVALRCDPISGHVSLFWYQQALGQGPEFLTYFQNEAQLDKSGLPSDRFFAERPEGSVSTLKIQRTQQEDSAVYLCASSHRTATGRGKTYEQYFGPGTRLTVT.